What follows are 2 T cell receptor beta chains derived from one specimen sequenced in a study of neurological immune-mediated disorders. A single record per CDR3 protein comes from TCRdb applying MiXCR to the 5' RACE reads. The table lists fewer than 75,000 distinct CDR3 sequences, around 3% of them singletons. Sequenced material: PBMCs. Every receptor here comes from a man aged 35 to 55 with multiple sclerosis.

This clonotype came up many times. V gene TRBV2 combines with J gene TRBJ1-1; D uncertain. CDR3 length: 13 residues. Germline CDR1 reads SNHLY; CDR2 reads FYNNEI. Trimming left V 4 bases short and J 5 bases short, with 11 bases between. CDR3 residues: CASSVEEGTEAFF. CDR3 nucleotides: TGTGCCAGCAGTGTGGAAGAGGGAACTGAAGCTTTCTTT.

The table lists this clonotype with many counts. The rearrangement uses TRBV12-3 or TRBV12-4 and TRBJ1-5; 9 bases align to TRBD1. This CDR3 spans 17 amino acids. After removal of 5 bases from V and 1 base from J, the junction contained 9 bases not matched to a gene. CDR3 residues: CASSRRRQGGSNQPQHF. The CDR3 DNA sequence: TGTGCCAGCAGTCGAAGACGACAGGGGGGCAGCAATCAGCCCCAGCATTTT.